The 10 T cell receptor beta chains below all came from one sample that was sequenced in a study of read filtering for tumor transcriptome and immune sequencing. This library used roughly 430 ng RNA and molecular barcoded adaptors spanning alpha/delta and beta/gamma chains. MiXCR was run by TCRdb on the reads, yielding one entry per CDR3 protein. The sample lists around 44,000 distinct CDR3 sequences, over 10% occurring once. The sequenced sample was a population of CD138-negative cells sorted from bone marrow. These receptors were taken from a donor aged 40 or over with multiple myeloma.

This clonotype was detected many times. The rearrangement uses TRBV20-1 and TRBJ2-7; D remains unclear. This CDR3 has 13 amino acids. Germline CDR1 reads DFQATT; CDR2 reads SNEGSKA (reference sequence). V shed 0 bases and J shed 6 bases, with 12 bases lying between them. The CDR3 nucleotides are TGCAGTGCTAGAGAAGGTGCTGCGGTCGAGCAGTACTTC. Translating gives CSAREGAAVEQYF.

This clonotype was counted between two and nine times. This rearrangement joins TRBV12-3 or TRBV12-4 to TRBJ1-3, with TRBD1 matching 10 bases. The length of the CDR3 is 17 residues. The V segment lost 7 bases and the J segment 0 bases; nucleotides outside the gene matches: 9. The CDR3 sequence: CASKPGQGFLSGNTIYF. CDR3 DNA: TGTGCCAGCAAACCGGGACAGGGGTTCCTCTCTGGAAACACCATATATTTT.

In regard to this clonotype: One end of the junction is discordant with germline, which a read error may explain. The chain links TRBV12-3 or TRBV12-4 to TRBJ1-1; no clear D. This CDR3 comprises 16 residues. The CDR3 loop reads CASRHLLLNVNTDAFF. The CDR3, as DNA: TGTGCCAGCCGGCACCTCCTTTTGAACGTGAACACTGATGCTTTCTTT.

This clonotype was seen at least ten times. The gene calls are TRBV29-1 and TRBJ1-6; unclear D gene. Deletions cut 3 bases from V and 7 bases from J, with 13 bases between. From germline, CDR1 is SQVTM and CDR2 ANQGSEA. The CDR3 is 14 amino acids. The CDR3 region has the DNA TGCAGCGTTGATAGCTCAGGCGTAAATTCACCCCTCCACTTT. Translating gives CSVDSSGVNSPLHF. The full variable domain, with the rest looked up from reference TRBV29-1 and TRBJ1-6, is SAVISQKPSRDICQRGTSLTIQCQVDSQVTMMFWYRQQPGQSLTLIATANQGSEATYESGFVIDKFPISRPNLTFSTLTVSNMSPEDSSIYLCSVDSSGVNSPLHFGNGTRLTVT.

A remark on this clonotype: A single base separates this from a much larger clone, so it may be a read error. The V gene is TRBV7-3, the J gene TRBJ2-3; TRBD2 is a possible D gene (5 bases). V shed 4 bases and J shed 0 bases, with 11 bases lying between them. Looked up from germline, CDR1 is SGHTA and CDR2 is FQGTGA. The CDR3 has 15 residues. This CDR3 is CASSSKSGSTDTQYF. The CDR3 coding sequence is TGTGCCAGCAGCTCAAAAAGCGGTAGCACAGATACGCAGTATTTT.

A remark on this clonotype: Lacking the conserved final phenylalanine or tryptophan, this CDR3 likely reflects a read error. V is TRBV7-2 and J is TRBJ2-1, with D perhaps assigned TRBD1 or TRBD2 (5 bases each). CDR3 length equals 15 residues. Germline lookup yields CDR1 SGHTA and CDR2 FQGNSA. The CDR3 region has the DNA TGTGCCAGCAGCTTTTTCCGGGACGGTTCTAATGGGCAGTTCTAC. This codes for CASSFFRDGSNGQFY.

With regard to this clonotype: This clone may be a read error of a much larger clone one base away. V and J are TRBV20-1 and TRBJ2-5; D possibly matches TRBD1 or TRBD2 (5 bases each). Germline lookup yields CDR1 DFQATT and CDR2 SNEGSKA (reference sequence). The CDR3 covers 10 residues. CDR3: CSALGEIQYF. In DNA form, the CDR3 reads TGCAGTGCTCTGGGGGAGATCCAGTACTTC.

This clonotype was counted many times. DNA of the CDR3: TGTGCCAGCAGCCCGGGTGGACAGCCCCAGCATTTT. Its protein is CASSPGGQPQHF. V and J are TRBV7-9 and TRBJ1-5; D remains unclear. Per the germline V gene, CDR1 is SEHNR and CDR2 is FQNEAQ (reference sequence). This CDR3 is 12 amino acids long. The V and J ends lost 5 bases and 7 bases respectively, with 9 bases between them.

There are many counts of this clonotype. This chain connects TRBV20-1 to TRBJ2-5; TRBD1 matches at 9 bases. J gave up 5 bases and V 2 bases, and 6 bases lay outside the gene matches. This CDR3 has 14 residues. The germline V gene encodes CDR1 DFQATT and CDR2 SNEGSKA (reference sequence). CDR3 in DNA: TGCAGTGCTAGACGGGACAGGGAGGCGGAGACCCAGTACTTC. Encoded protein: CSARRDREAETQYF.

This clonotype was found many times. The DNA for the CDR3 is TGTGCCAGCAGCTGGGGGGGCGCCAGGGCCTACGAGCAGTACTTC. Translating gives CASSWGGARAYEQYF. The V and J genes are TRBV11-2 and TRBJ2-7; possible D gene TRBD2, 7 bases. This CDR3 has 15 amino acids. The germline CDR1 and CDR2 sequences are SGHAT and FQNNGV. Trimming shortened V by 4 bases and J by 2 bases, and 15 bases separated the two germline ends.